These 10 T cell receptor beta chains were all obtained from the same sample, sequenced in a study of T cells in women clearing cervical HPV infection. Sequencing was performed with immunoSEQ multiplex PCR; in TCRdb, only in-frame clones are kept and a portion is missing. This sample's table has approximately 13,000 clones. Source material: blood buffy coat. The source is a woman between 18 and 70 years old with a cervical HPV16 infection that either progressed to CIN3+ or cleared (not recorded which).

Points on this clone: The read falls 3 residues short of the CDR3 end, and the missing part is taken from the germline J gene. The V and J genes are TRBV20-1 and TRBJ1-1, with 8 bases fitting TRBD1. J lost 2 bases, V lost 6 bases, and 11 bases had no gene match. CDR3 length: 15 amino acids. The germline V gene has CDR1 DFQATT and CDR2 SNEGSKA (reference sequence). The chain's CDR3 is CSAQNYGTGNTEAFF. The CDR3 bases that were read are TGCAGTGCACAAAACTACGGGACAGGCAACACTGAA.

Points on this clone: The CDR3 end lies 3 residues beyond the end of the read and is filled in from the germline J gene. The J gene is TRBJ2-2, the V gene TRBV20-1, with 7 bases matching TRBD1. There are 16 residues in the CDR3. V gave up 0 bases and J gave up 1 base; unmatched junction bases: 5. Germline-derived CDR1 and CDR2 are DFQATT and SNEGSKA (reference sequence). CDR3 DNA, as far as it was read: TGCAGTGCTAGAGATCTGAGACAGGGGAACACCGGGGAG. It yields the protein CSARDLRQGNTGE. The full CDR3 protein reads CSARDLRQGNTGELFF.

About this clone: The read terminates 3 residues before the CDR3 end, so the remaining end is supplied by the germline J gene. The chain has TRBV19 and TRBJ2-2; 10 positions agree with TRBD1. Trimming cost V 7 bases and J 6 bases; bases outside gene matches: 8. The length of the CDR3 is 15 residues. Per the germline V gene, CDR1 is LNHDA and CDR2 is SQIVND (reference sequence). The CDR3 sequence: CASTTTGTGAGELFF. The part of the CDR3 DNA that was read is TGTGCCAGTACCACCACCGGGACAGGGGCCGGGGAG.

To note about this clone: The read terminates 3 residues before the CDR3 end, so the remaining end is supplied by the germline J gene. V and J are TRBV7-2 and TRBJ2-5; 8 nucleotides match TRBD2. This CDR3 has 14 amino acids. J gave up 4 bases and V 7 bases, and 8 bases lay outside the gene matches. Germline CDR1 SGHTA, CDR2 FQGNSA. CDR3 DNA, as far as it was read: TGTGCCAGCAAAATAGCGGGAAGAGCAGAGACC. As protein: CASKIAGRAET. The full-length CDR3 reads as CASKIAGRAETQYF.

Comments on this clone: The read ends 3 residues before the CDR3 terminus; that terminus is restored from the germline J gene. This chain joins TRBV6-2 or TRBV6-3 and TRBJ2-7, with 10 bases lining up with TRBD1. J gave up 3 bases and V 6 bases, and 2 bases lay outside the gene matches. Germline V gene data show CDR1 as MNHEY and CDR2 as SVGEGT. The CDR3 is 13 amino acids. The CDR3 sequence: CASRWTGGYEQYF. Partial CDR3 DNA: TGTGCCAGCAGGTGGACAGGGGGCTACGAG.

As concerns this clone: The read halts 3 residues ahead of the CDR3 end, with the missing end drawn from the germline J gene. The rearrangement uses TRBV20-1 and TRBJ1-4; 9 bases are shared with TRBD1. From germline, CDR1 is DFQATT and CDR2 SNEGSKA (reference sequence). The CDR3 runs to 15 residues. Unmatched junction bases numbered 8, after V lost 5 bases and J lost 4 bases. The CDR3 bases that were read are TGCAGTGCTGAAGACCCGGGACAGGGTAATGAAAAA. It encodes CSAEDPGQGNEK. The entire CDR3 protein is CSAEDPGQGNEKLFF.

Points on this clone: The CDR3 end falls 3 residues outside the read, so it is completed with the germline J gene. This rearrangement joins TRBV7-3 to TRBJ1-2; 8 nucleotides align to TRBD1. Looked up from germline, CDR1 is SGHTA and CDR2 is FQGTGA. Germline trimming cut 6 bases from V and 3 bases from J; bases unmatched to any gene: 9. This CDR3 spans 15 amino acids. The covered CDR3 bases are TGTGCCAGCAGTACAGGACAGGGTTCGCACTATGGC. This gives the protein CASSTGQGSHYG. The whole CDR3 protein reads CASSTGQGSHYGYTF.

In the case of this clone: The DNA ends 3 residues before the CDR3 does, and the rest of the CDR3 is filled in from the germline J gene. V is TRBV18 and J is TRBJ1-2; D is unresolved. The CDR3 has 15 amino acids. Germline assignment: CDR1 KGHSH and CDR2 LQKENI. CDR3 residues: CASSPLEASSYDYTF. Incomplete CDR3 DNA: TGTGCCAGCTCACCACTCGAAGCTAGCTCCTACGAC.

Points on this clone: Read data end 3 residues before the CDR3 end; the end is taken from the germline J gene. The chain recombines TRBV6-2 or TRBV6-3 with TRBJ1-1; D is unresolved. The CDR3 extends over 13 amino acids. Germline-derived CDR1 and CDR2 are MNHEY and SVGEGT. Trimming left V 6 bases short and J 2 bases short, with 10 bases between. CDR3 loop: CASSPLLNTEAFF. The sequenced CDR3 bases are TGTGCCAGCAGCCCCCTTCTCAACACTGAA.

With regard to this clone: The DNA ends 3 residues before the CDR3 does, and the rest of the CDR3 is filled in from the germline J gene. This chain uses TRBV19 with TRBJ2-3; 8 bases are a match to TRBD2. In germline, CDR1 is LNHDA, CDR2 SQIVND (reference sequence). The CDR3 length is 16 residues. CDR3 sequence reads: CASSISYGTSGETQYF. The CDR3 DNA, read in part, is TGTGCCAGTAGTATCTCTTATGGGACTAGTGGAGAGACG.